This T cell receptor (beta chain) emerged from a study of early stage breast cancer tumors. About the research overall: Invasive lobular carcinomas made up about 30% of the 12 ER+/PR+/HER2- tumors. Average read coverage per sample was around 10-fold.

Clones were sequenced by immunoSEQ multiplex PCR, and TCRdb holds only the in-frame ones, with some missing. This sample has over 45,000 clones, with about 80% found just once. The V gene end was trimmed by 5 bases and the J gene end by 8 bases; junction bases not matched to a gene: 8. There are 14 residues in the CDR3. Germline CDR1 reads SGHAT; CDR2 reads FQNNGV. Study-level points and caveats: Functional markers like CD4, CD8 and FOXP3 were missed in bulk sequencing. Blood repertoires resembled normal breast more than tumor.

A note on this clone: Its cognate antigen is unknown.

The source of this sequence is a person between 50 and 60 years old with breast cancer. Material: blood. J is TRBJ1-4 and V is TRBV11-2; 7 positions agree with TRBD1. DNA for the CDR3: TGTGCCAGCAGCCCCCGCACAGGGGAGGAAAAACTGTTTTTT. Amino acids: CASSPRTGEEKLFF.